These 2 T cell receptor beta chains were all obtained from the same sample, sequenced in a study of blood T cells in healthy people across ages (dated by TCRdb to the mid-2010s). Library creation used 5' RACE. The sequencer was an Illumina HiSeq 2500. A second PCR of roughly 6 to 12 cycles was run with a J-beta primer mix and a sample-barcoded 5' primer. Clones were called with MiXCR by TCRdb after fastp trimmed the public reads at Q25, and only in-frame beta chains were retained. Rows with a matching CDR3 protein are joined into one entry that keeps the most common DNA and genes. In this sample the table shows over a million distinct CDR3 sequences, around 39% of which occur a single time. Jointly, the top ten make up around 8% of the sample. Sequencing was performed on blood. These receptors all stem from a young woman in good health.

CDR3 coding DNA: TGTGCCATCAGTGGGGCTAGGACAGGGATTACCTACGAGCAGTACTTC. Its translation is CAISGARTGITYEQYF. The gene calls are TRBV10-3 and TRBJ2-7; 8 bases line up with TRBD1. Germline V gene lookup returns CDR1 ENHRY and CDR2 SYGVKD. This CDR3 comprises 16 residues. V lost 4 bases to trimming and J lost 2 bases; unmatched junction nucleotides: 10.

The chain carries TRBV4-1 and TRBJ2-1; 12 bases map to TRBD2. Losses at the gene ends were 2 bases for V and 6 bases for J; bases not matched to a gene: 2. This CDR3 comprises 15 residues. The germline gives CDR1 MGHRA, CDR2 YSYEKL. CDR3 loop: CASSQLGLAGNEQFF. CDR3 bases: TGCGCCAGCAGCCAACTGGGACTAGCGGGCAATGAGCAGTTCTTC.